Reported below is one TCR beta chain. What it binds is unknown. This sample is drawn from a study of cytomegalovirus exposure and HLA in healthy donors. Whole-study context: Genotyping showed around 80% of over 350 donors falling in the Caucasian-associated ancestry cluster.

Study-wide results and limits: Reported results showed that the classifier diagnosed cytomegalovirus status with high specificity and sensitivity.

PCR was performed using 60 Vbeta and 13 Jbeta primers. Measured with immunoSEQ multiplex PCR; TCRdb has only the in-frame clones, and not every one. The sample carries hundreds of thousands of clones, about 83% recorded once. What was sequenced was PBMCs. This clonotype originated in a man between 35 and 55 years old in good health and CMV-seronegative.

CDR3 sequence: CASSQGWGNEKLFF. The CDR3, as DNA: TGTGCCAGCAGTCAGGGATGGGGTAATGAAAAACTGTTTTTT. The chain links TRBV6-6 to TRBJ1-4; possibly TRBD1 for D (5 bases). The CDR3 is made up of 14 amino acids. Trimming removed 5 bases from V and 4 bases from J, with 11 bases in between. Per the germline V gene, CDR1 is MNHNY and CDR2 is SVGAGI (reference sequence).